A selection of T cell receptor beta chains follows, all from one sample in a study of T cell responses to AZD1222 COVID-19 vaccine. TCRdb's copy holds only in-frame clones and misses some; the assay was immunoSEQ multiplex PCR. This sample has about 110,000 clones, with roughly nine tenths found just once. The sequencing here drew on peripheral blood, taken on day 0 of AZD1222 vaccination. The origin of the receptors is an adult in good health. Both conserved end residues are part of each CDR3. D genes are given only for firm matches. Clone size is not always given. Where it is, it says once, few, many or a class for expanded clones.

-	TRBV19	TRBJ2-7	13	-	TGTGCCAGTAGTAGCGGACAGTCCTACGAGCAGTACTTC	CASSSGQSYEQYF
-	TRBV3-1/TRBV3-2	TRBJ2-3	19	TRBD2	TGTGCCAGCAGCCGAGCCGGGACTAGCGGGGGGGGGAGCACAGATACGCAGTATTTT	CASSRAGTSGGGSTDTQYF
few	TRBV7-8	TRBJ1-4	16	-	TGTGCCAGCAGCTTAGTCGCGATGGCAACTAATGAAAAACTGTTTTTT	CASSLVAMATNEKLFF
-	TRBV30	TRBJ2-5	14	TRBD1	TGTGCCTGCCAACCCAGGGACAGGGGTGAGACCCAGTACTTC	CACQPRDRGETQYF
-	TRBV12-3/TRBV12-4	TRBJ2-7	12	-	TGTGCCAGCAGTTGGGCAGCCTACGAGCAGTACTTC	CASSWAAYEQYF
-	TRBV7-8	TRBJ2-5	16	TRBD2	TGTGCCAGCAGCTTACGGTACCGGGGGGGCCGGGAGACCCAGTACTTC	CASSLRYRGGRETQYF
-	TRBV4-1	TRBJ1-5	16	TRBD1	TGCGCCAGCAGCCAAGGGACAGGGTATAGCAATCAGCCCCAGCATTTT	CASSQGTGYSNQPQHF
-	TRBV14	TRBJ1-5	16	-	TGTGCCAGCAGCCAAGACCGGCAGGGGACAAATCAGCCCCAGCATTTT	CASSQDRQGTNQPQHF
-	TRBV2	TRBJ1-2	14	TRBD1	TGTGCCAGCAGTGGACAGGGCACGGACTATGGCTACACCTTC	CASSGQGTDYGYTF
-	TRBV15	TRBJ2-1	17	TRBD1	TGTGCCACCAGCAGAGCACAGGGGATTGAGGCCTACAATGAGCAGTTCTTC	CATSRAQGIEAYNEQFF
-	TRBV18	TRBJ1-5	16	TRBD1	TGTGCCAGCTCACCCGACAGGGGTAGTAGCAATCAGCCCCAGCATTTT	CASSPDRGSSNQPQHF
few	TRBV6-5	TRBJ1-2	12	-	TGTGCCAGCAGCATGCTAGGGGACGGCTACACCTTC	CASSMLGDGYTF
once	TRBV5-1	TRBJ1-1	14	TRBD1	TGCGCCAGCAGTTTGGACAGGCCCAACACTGAAGCTTTCTTT	CASSLDRPNTEAFF
-	TRBV6-6	TRBJ1-1	15	TRBD1	TGTGCCAGCAGTTACTCGCCCGGGACAGGGAATGAAGCTTTCTTT	CASSYSPGTGNEAFF
-	TRBV5-6	TRBJ1-5	14	-	TGTGCCAGCAGCTTTGGAGGGGTAAATCAGCCCCAGCATTTT	CASSFGGVNQPQHF
-	TRBV19	TRBJ2-1	15	TRBD2	TGTGCCAGTAGGGCCGGGACTAGCGGGAACGATGAGCAGTTCTTC	CASRAGTSGNDEQFF
-	TRBV19	TRBJ1-5	16	TRBD1	TGTGCCAGTGCCGAGGCAAGGGGGCATAGCAATCAGCCCCAGCATTTT	CASAEARGHSNQPQHF
-	TRBV5-8	TRBJ2-2	15	-	TGTGCCAGCAGCTTATTCCCGCCGAACACCGGGGAGCTGTTTTTT	CASSLFPPNTGELFF
-	TRBV30	TRBJ2-1	11	-	TGTGCCTGGAACCTCGAGGGGACATCCTTCTTC	CAWNLEGTSFF
-	TRBV25-1	TRBJ1-2	14	-	TGTGCCAGCAGTGAATCTGGCCGGGCCTATGGCTACACCTTC	CASSESGRAYGYTF
-	TRBV7-2	TRBJ1-1	14	-	TGTGCCAGCAGCTTAACAGGCACGAACACTGAAGCTTTCTTT	CASSLTGTNTEAFF
-	TRBV3-1/TRBV3-2	TRBJ2-7	14	TRBD1	TGTGCCAGCAGCCACCACCGGGACAGCTACGAGCAGTACTTC	CASSHHRDSYEQYF
-	TRBV30	TRBJ1-5	13	-	TGTGCCTGGAGTTCGACAAACAATCAGCCCCAGCATTTT	CAWSSTNNQPQHF
-	TRBV18	TRBJ1-2	15	-	TGTGCCAGCTCACCAGCAACGGACAGTAGATATGGCTACACCTTC	CASSPATDSRYGYTF
-	TRBV5-1	TRBJ1-5	13	-	TGCGCCAGCAGCTTAGATGGCAATCAGCCCCAGCATTTT	CASSLDGNQPQHF
-	TRBV9	TRBJ1-1	13	-	TGTGCCAGCAGCGTAGGACCGAACACTGAAGCTTTCTTT	CASSVGPNTEAFF
once	TRBV20-1	TRBJ1-1	13	-	TGCAGTGCTAGTAAGGGGGGGGGCACTGAAGCTTTCTTT	CSASKGGGTEAFF
-	TRBV5-4	TRBJ1-4	15	-	TGTGCCAGCAGCTTGGGCAGGACCACTAATGAAAAACTGTTTTTT	CASSLGRTTNEKLFF
-	TRBV19	TRBJ2-1	17	-	TGTGCCAGTAGTATGGGTGCCACGAGGTACACCTACAATGAGCAGTTCTTC	CASSMGATRYTYNEQFF
-	TRBV5-5	TRBJ1-3	16	-	TGTGCCAGCAGCTTGGGGGGGACGAGCTCTGGAAACACCATATATTTT	CASSLGGTSSGNTIYF
-	TRBV5-5	TRBJ2-1	16	-	TGTGCCAGCAGCTTGGGACGCGGGACAAACTACAATGAGCAGTTCTTC	CASSLGRGTNYNEQFF
-	TRBV5-6	TRBJ2-2	12	-	TGTGCCAGCAGCTTGAACCCCGGGGAGCTGTTTTTT	CASSLNPGELFF
-	TRBV5-1	TRBJ1-5	13	TRBD1	TGCGCCAGCAGTCCACAGGGGAATCAGCCCCAGCATTTT	CASSPQGNQPQHF
-	TRBV29-1	TRBJ1-3	13	-	TGCAGCGTTGCTCCTCGATCTGGAAACACCATATATTTT	CSVAPRSGNTIYF
few	TRBV20-1	TRBJ2-1	14	-	TGCAGTGCTAATGAGAATCCGGGGTACAATGAGCAGTTCTTC	CSANENPGYNEQFF
-	TRBV5-1	TRBJ2-5	16	TRBD2	TGCGCCAGCAGCATTAGAGCGGGAGTTGGGCAAGAGACCCAGTACTTC	CASSIRAGVGQETQYF
few	TRBV7-9	TRBJ2-7	14	-	TGTGCCAGCAGCCCAACGGGACACCGGTGGGAGCAGTACTTC	CASSPTGHRWEQYF
-	TRBV2	TRBJ1-1	13	-	TGTGCCAGCAGCGACGCCCCCGGGACTGAAGCTTTCTTT	CASSDAPGTEAFF
-	TRBV12-5	TRBJ1-6	15	-	TGTGCTAGTGGTTTGGTAGCAGGGAGGAATTCACCCCTCCACTTT	CASGLVAGRNSPLHF
-	TRBV5-6	TRBJ2-7	14	-	TGTGCCAGCAGCTCCCCCGGCCGTACCTACGAGCAGTACTTC	CASSSPGRTYEQYF
-	TRBV5-5	TRBJ1-1	14	-	TGTGCCAGCAGCTTGGATGCCGTGAACACTGAAGCTTTCTTT	CASSLDAVNTEAFF
-	TRBV5-4	TRBJ2-3	14	TRBD2	TGTGCCAGCAGCATAGCGGGAGCTGTAGATACGCAGTATTTT	CASSIAGAVDTQYF
-	TRBV5-1	TRBJ1-1	14	TRBD1	TGCGCCAGCAGCACCAACAGGGGGAACACTGAAGCTTTCTTT	CASSTNRGNTEAFF
-	TRBV3-1/TRBV3-2	TRBJ1-1	14	-	TGTGCCAGCAGCCAACGGGCCGGGTGGCATGAAGCTTTCTTT	CASSQRAGWHEAFF
-	TRBV19	TRBJ2-2	15	-	TGTGCCAGTAGACTCCAGGGGAAACACGGCGGGGAGCTGTTTTTT	CASRLQGKHGGELFF